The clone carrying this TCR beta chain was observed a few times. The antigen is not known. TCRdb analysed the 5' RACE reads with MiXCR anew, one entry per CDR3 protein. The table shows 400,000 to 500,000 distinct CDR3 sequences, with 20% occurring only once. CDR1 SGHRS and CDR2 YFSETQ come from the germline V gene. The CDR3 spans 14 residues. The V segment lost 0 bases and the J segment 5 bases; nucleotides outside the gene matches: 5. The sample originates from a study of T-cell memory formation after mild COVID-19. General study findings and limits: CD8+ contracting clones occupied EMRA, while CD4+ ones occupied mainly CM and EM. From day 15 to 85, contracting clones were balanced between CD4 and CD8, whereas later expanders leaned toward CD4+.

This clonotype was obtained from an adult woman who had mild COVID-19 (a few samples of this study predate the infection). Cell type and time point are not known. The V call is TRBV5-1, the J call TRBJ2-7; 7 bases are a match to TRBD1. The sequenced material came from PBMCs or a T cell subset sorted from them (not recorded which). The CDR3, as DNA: TGCGCCAGCAGCTTGGAGACAGGGACGAACGAGCAGTACTTC. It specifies CASSLETGTNEQYF.